Shown below are 21 T cell receptor beta chains from a single sample sequenced in a study of shared clonotypes between healthy human individuals. CD8 cells regarded as naive lacked CD45RO, were positively chosen for CCR7, and omitted terminally differentiated effector memory CD45RA+ cells. Here immunoSEQ multiplex PCR was the method, and the copy in TCRdb shows in-frame clones only, minus some. This sample yields around 2,100,000 clones, of which just under 95% are seen a single time; 1% to 1.5% belongs to the top ten. Sequencing input: naive CD8+ T cells sorted from blood. The source is a man between 18 and 35 years old in good health.

This clone has a single count. In nucleotides, the CDR3 is TGTGCCAGCAGCTCGTGGGTCCTAGCGGGAGGGCTTCAGTACTTC. As protein: CASSSWVLAGGLQYF. The rearrangement uses TRBV7-9 and TRBJ2-7, with 12 bases matching TRBD2. With 4 bases clipped from V and 10 bases from J, the junction kept 11 bases outside the gene matches. The germline gives CDR1 SEHNR, CDR2 FQNEAQ (reference sequence). This CDR3 spans 15 amino acids.

This clone came up once. This sequence joins TRBV19 and TRBJ2-3; 7 nucleotides agree with TRBD2. CDR1 and CDR2 from the germline V gene are LNHDA and SQIVND (reference sequence). The CDR3 runs 16 residues. The trim removed 5 bases at V and 2 bases at J, leaving 10 bases unmatched. This chain's CDR3 is CASSLVRGVVTDTQYF. The CDR3 DNA reads as TGTGCCAGTAGTCTCGTACGGGGGGTTGTCACAGATACGCAGTATTTT.

The rearrangement links TRBV7-9 to TRBJ1-2; D might be TRBD1 (5 bases). CDR3 length: 16 residues. Between the trimmed V and J ends, which lost 5 bases and 6 bases, there was a span of 22 bases. Germline V CDR1 and CDR2: SEHNR, FQNEAQ (reference sequence). The CDR3 protein is CASSDSDRSFTDGYTF. The CDR3 DNA reads TGTGCCAGCAGCGACTCCGACAGATCCTTCACGGATGGCTACACCTTC.

The chain employs TRBV18 and TRBJ2-1, with TRBD2 as a possible D gene (5 bases). Germline CDR1 is KGHSH and CDR2 is LQKENI. The CDR3 runs 14 residues. Trimming removed 2 bases at V and 0 bases at J, with 5 bases between. The chain's CDR3 is CASSPGSSYNEQFF. DNA of the CDR3: TGTGCCAGCTCACCAGGGAGCTCCTACAATGAGCAGTTCTTC.

The chain has TRBV7-9 and TRBJ1-2; D gene uncertain. CDR3 length equals 12 residues. The germline V gene has CDR1 SEHNR and CDR2 FQNEAQ (reference sequence). V lost 2 bases to trimming and J lost 6 bases, with 7 bases between them. CDR3: CASSLSPDGYTF. The CDR3 nucleotides are TGTGCCAGCAGCTTAAGTCCGGATGGCTACACCTTC.

Of note for this clone: Additional DNA sequences in this sample encode the identical CDR3. This chain uses TRBV6-5 with TRBJ2-5; 8 bases fit TRBD1. J was trimmed by 4 bases and V by 0 bases; bases with no gene match: 1. The CDR3 runs 14 residues. Germline V gives CDR1 MNHEY, CDR2 SVGAGI. The CDR3 protein is CASSYSGQGETQYF. CDR3 sequence (DNA): TGTGCCAGCAGTTACTCCGGACAGGGAGAGACCCAGTACTTC.

V is TRBV30 and J is TRBJ2-2, with D possibly matching TRBD1 (5 bases). Trimming stripped 3 bases from V and 1 base from J, with 12 bases between. CDR3 length: 15 amino acids. Germline loops: CDR1 GTSNPN, CDR2 SVGIG (reference sequence). The CDR3 DNA sequence: TGTGCCTGGAGGGTAGGGGCCCTGAACACCGGGGAGCTGTTTTTT. Its protein product is CAWRVGALNTGELFF.

The chain employs TRBV27 and TRBJ2-3; 11 bases map to TRBD2. After removal of 9 bases from V and 5 bases from J, the junction contained 10 bases not matched to a gene. Germline assignment: CDR1 MNHEY and CDR2 SMNVEV (reference sequence). The CDR3 runs 15 residues. CDR3: CASAFSGGAEDTQYF. The CDR3 region has the DNA TGTGCCAGTGCCTTTAGCGGGGGGGCCGAAGATACGCAGTATTTT.

V and J are TRBV2 and TRBJ1-6; D possibly corresponds to TRBD1 (5 bases). The CDR3 extends over 16 amino acids. Trimming cost V 6 bases and J 8 bases, with 20 bases left between them. Germline V gene lookup returns CDR1 SNHLY and CDR2 FYNNEI. CDR3 nucleotide sequence: TGTGCCAGCAGCCTTCCACAGGACATGTCGGATTCACCCCTCCACTTT. This sequence encodes CASSLPQDMSDSPLHF.

This clone was counted once. The rearrangement links TRBV30 to TRBJ2-1; perhaps D is TRBD1 or TRBD2 (5 bases each). CDR1 is GTSNPN and CDR2 is SVGIG in the germline V gene (reference sequence). The V gene lost 4 bases and the J gene lost 8 bases, with 15 bases spanning the gap. The CDR3 is 13 residues long. Here the CDR3 DNA reads TGTGCCTGGATTGGTGGGGCCGGGGATGAGCAGTTCTTC. This encodes CAWIGGAGDEQFF.

As to this clone: Other nucleotide sequences in the sample specify the same CDR3. This chain links TRBV13 with TRBJ1-4; 8 nucleotides agree with TRBD1. After removal of 5 bases from V and 4 bases from J, the junction contained 3 bases not matched to a gene. In germline, CDR1 is PRHDT, CDR2 FYEKMQ (reference sequence). This CDR3 is 14 amino acids long. The CDR3 nucleotides read TGTGCCAGCAGCCTACAGGGGGGTAATGAAAAACTGTTTTTT. Translating gives CASSLQGGNEKLFF.

The genes are TRBV25-1 and TRBJ2-2; D is perhaps TRBD1 (6 bases). V lost 4 bases, J lost 6 bases, and 12 bases lay in between. This CDR3 spans 14 amino acids. The germline gives CDR1 MGHDK, CDR2 SYGVNS. DNA for the CDR3: TGTGCCAGCAGTGCCCGTGGGGGCTCCGGGGAGCTGTTTTTT. It specifies CASSARGGSGELFF. The full variable domain, rest sourced from reference TRBV25-1 and TRBJ2-2, is EADIYQTPRYLVIGTGKKITLECSQTMGHDKMYWYQQDPGMELHLIHYSYGVNSTEKGDLSSESTVSRIRTEHFPLTLESARPSHTSQYLCASSARGGSGELFFGEGSRLTVL.

The chain has TRBV19 and TRBJ1-5; TRBD1 matches 10 bases. Germline V lookup: CDR1 LNHDA, CDR2 SQIVND (reference sequence). The CDR3 length is 19 residues. With V trimmed by 0 bases and J by 3 bases, 11 bases remained unmatched. Here the CDR3 reads CASSIDGLGQGKNNQPQHF. DNA of the CDR3: TGTGCCAGTAGTATAGATGGCCTGGGACAGGGGAAGAACAATCAGCCCCAGCATTTT.

This chain connects TRBV11-2 to TRBJ2-5; no firm D call. Germline assignment: CDR1 SGHAT and CDR2 FQNNGV. This CDR3 has 13 amino acids. V lost 5 bases and J lost 1, with 8 bases in between. The CDR3 sequence is CASSRNLQETQYF. The CDR3 coding sequence is TGTGCCAGCAGCAGAAATCTCCAAGAGACCCAGTACTTC.

This chain uses TRBV2 with TRBJ2-1; D is perhaps TRBD2 (6 bases). V shed 8 bases and J shed 6 bases, with 11 bases lying between them. The germline CDR1 and CDR2 sequences are SNHLY and FYNNEI. This CDR3 contains 12 residues. CDR3 in amino acids: CASADYSNEQFF. The CDR3 DNA reads TGTGCCAGCGCGGACTATTCCAATGAGCAGTTCTTC.

Notes on this clone: The sample has other DNA sequences that encode this CDR3 too. The chain joins TRBV14 to TRBJ1-2; D unclear. The CDR3 consists of 13 residues. Germline-derived CDR1 and CDR2 are SGHDN and FVKESK. Trimming removed 1 base at V and 0 bases at J, with 3 bases between. The CDR3 loop reads CASSQGANYGYTF. CDR3 coding DNA: TGTGCCAGCAGCCAAGGTGCTAACTATGGCTACACCTTC.

This clone was picked up one time. J is TRBJ2-2 and V is TRBV27; D gene ambiguous. Deletions cut 2 bases from V and 2 bases from J, with 12 bases between. The CDR3 contains 16 residues. Germline CDR1 MNHEY, CDR2 SMNVEV (reference sequence). In DNA form, the CDR3 reads TGTGCCAGCAGTTTAACCGGGCCCCTAAACACCGGGGAGCTGTTTTTT. It is translated as CASSLTGPLNTGELFF.

This rearrangement joins TRBV11-2 to TRBJ2-2, with 7 bases identical to TRBD2. V was pared by 5 bases and J by 7 bases, with 10 bases of the junction left unmatched. Germline loops: CDR1 SGHAT, CDR2 FQNNGV. The CDR3 loop spans 15 amino acids. The CDR3 nucleotides are TGTGCCAGCAGCAGGGAGTCGGGGGGTAGCGGGGAGCTGTTTTTT. It yields the protein CASSRESGGSGELFF.

The CDR3 here is CASSMGVDEQYF. In DNA, the CDR3 is TGTGCCAGTAGTATGGGGGTCGACGAGCAGTACTTC. The chain combines TRBV19 with TRBJ2-7, with D perhaps being TRBD1 or TRBD2 (5 bases each). The CDR3 consists of 12 residues. Trimming took off 3 bases at V and 5 bases at J, with 8 bases between the two ends. Germline loops: CDR1 LNHDA, CDR2 SQIVND (reference sequence). The full variable domain, rest sourced from reference TRBV19 and TRBJ2-7, is DGGITQSPKYLFRKEGQNVTLSCEQNLNHDAMYWYRQDPGQGLRLIYYSQIVNDFQKGDIAEGYSVSREKKESFPLTVTSAQKNPTAFYLCASSMGVDEQYFGPGTRLTVT.

Comments on this clone: Different DNA sequences within this sample yield the same CDR3. V and J are TRBV28 and TRBJ1-1; unclear D gene. CDR1 is MDHEN, CDR2 SYDVKM, per germline. The V gene lost 3 bases and the J gene lost 3 bases, with 8 bases spanning the gap. The CDR3 length is 13 residues. CDR3 in amino acids: CASSLGRDTEAFF. DNA for the CDR3: TGTGCCAGCAGTTTGGGTAGAGACACTGAAGCTTTCTTT.

This clone was found a few times. The chain couples TRBV9 to TRBJ1-2; D ambiguous. In germline, CDR1 is SGDLS, CDR2 YYNGEE. V was pared by 3 bases and J by 8 bases, with 17 bases between. The CDR3 is 14 amino acids. CDR3 nucleotides: TGTGCCAGCAGCGCCGACCTTGGGGTGGAGGGCTACACCTTC. This encodes CASSADLGVEGYTF.